Listed here is a single T cell receptor beta chain. This clonotype was detected only a few times. The antigen this receptor binds is unknown. No much larger clone exists at a distance of one base, and base qualities are not known. This entry is derived from a study of identical twins (dated by TCRdb to between 2015 and 2016). With regard to the full study: The study deep-sequenced TCR alpha and beta repertoires from monozygotic twins, unrelated adults of various ages and cord blood to test whether fetal clonotypes persist. Replicate twin experiments were performed at different times using different library preparation protocols to rule out contamination. Overall study results and their limits: Fewer insertions were carried by abundant cord blood beta clonotypes, a similar but weaker trend appeared in young adult naive repertoires, and no such trend appeared in memory repertoires. Zero-insertion analyses could be partly confounded by invariant T cells such as MAIT and iNKT, though diverse VJ usage argued against such confounding for most clonotypes. Compared with coincidental sharing between unrelated individuals, out-of-frame TCR alpha sequences shared between twins showed an excess of sequences with low generation probability. Excess twin sharing in beta out-of-frame sequences was weaker because fewer shared sequences lowered the signal-to-noise ratio. Out-of-frame TCR alpha sharing in monozygotic twins was systematically underestimated by recombination models, whereas sharing between unrelated individuals was in agreement with the recombination models. Because the same donors could not be followed over many years, conclusions were based on cross-sectional statistical analysis.

The V end gives up 5 bases and the J end 4 bases, leaving 17 bases in the junction not matched to a gene. Its CDR3 holds 18 amino acids, cysteine through phenylalanine. Only the CDR3 part of the read is kept: 54 bases, read in frame from the first base. CDR1 and CDR2, per the germline V gene, are MDHEN and SYDVKM. Receptors were amplified or captured by 5' RACE. Instrument used: Illumina HiSeq 2000. Template switching added a universal primer binding site, and the final cDNA carried a unique molecular identifier that allowed TCR cDNA molecules to be counted accurately. Specific primers in the conserved constant-segment region were used to synthesize first-strand cDNA for the TCR alpha and beta chains. To control for contamination, each cDNA library was double barcoded with a SMART-Mk sample barcode plus Illumina barcodes. Two successive PCR steps introduced TruSeq adapter sequences along with Illumina sample barcodes. TCR alpha and beta cDNA libraries were sequenced on the Illumina HiSeq platform with custom primers. As for how the authors treated the data: MiGEC was used to process raw reads and extract unique molecular identifiers, and MiXCR was used to find CDR3 positions. Recombination models were inferred per individual with the repgenHMM and IGoR tools using an EM algorithm. The tcR package in R was used for shared clonotype analysis, with sharing normalized by the product of cloneset sizes. Out-of-frame nonproductive sequences were analyzed to study raw recombination free of thymic and clonal selection effects. Starting from the raw public reads, TCRdb applied fastp trimming at Q25, assembled clones with MiXCR and retained in-frame beta chains. Entries that share a CDR3 protein sequence are merged under the most common genes and DNA. The V and J calls were not made by the authors but by TCRdb's processing. The sample records about 530,000 distinct CDR3 sequences, about 22% of which are singletons. The top ten hold around 0.48% of the sample.

Only healthy Caucasian donors were included. Three pairs of female monozygotic twins, all aged roughly 18 to 29 years, were included in the twin cohort. Positive isolation kits from Invitrogen were used to isolate the CD4+ and CD8+ T cell populations. These data are also associated with another study on yellow fever vaccine responses in identical twins. The second investigation adds: The T cell response to vaccination in identical twins was reported by the authors to appear partly convergent and partly personalized. In the study, vaccine-responding T cell clones were precisely tracked in identical twins.

Recombination linked TRBV28 to TRBJ1-5; 7 nucleotides in the junction match TRBD1. The source of this sequence is a woman between 18 and 30 years old in good health. The source material was CD4+ T cells sorted from blood. Here is the DNA: TGTGCCAGCAGTACTATCCCCCACAAGGGGGCTGGGAATCAGCCCCAGCATTTT. Its translation reads: CASSTIPHKGAGNQPQHF.